This TCR beta chain came from a study of blood T cell repertoires in COVID-19. Whole-study context: Acute and convalescent COVID-19 samples came from the United States, Italy and Spain. T cells, B-cell-depleted T cells, or PBMCs provided the cDNA or gDNA that served as material.

The V gene lost 0 bases and the J gene lost 6 bases, with 18 bases spanning the gap. The CDR3 runs to 16 residues. CDR1 and CDR2 (germline): LGHDT, YNNKEL (reference sequence). In the original processing: Estimated nucleated cell counts came from reference gene primer amplification. Profiling relied on immunoSEQ multiplex PCR, and the TCRdb table lists in-frame clones only, not all of them. V and J calls and clone size are as listed in that table; D and trimming were resolved from the DNA. The table shows approximately 150,000 clones, with roughly 87% occurring only once. The chain recombines TRBV3-1 (or the pseudogene TRBV3-2) with TRBJ2-7; D gene uncertain. This TCR was sampled from a woman in her forties or fifties with acute or convalescent COVID-19. Material: peripheral blood. The CDR3 DNA is TGTGCCAGCAGCCAAGACTTCCCCTCGGTCCCCCTCGAGCAGTACTTC. Residues: CASSQDFPSVPLEQYF.